This passage covers 8 T cell receptor beta chains from one sample sequenced in a study of beta chain features in type 1 diabetes. Of the isolated RNA, all was reverse transcribed, and so the sequenced material was expressed TCRB transcripts. Profiled with immunoSEQ multiplex PCR; TCRdb holds only in-frame clones, not every one. The sample has hundreds of thousands of clones; roughly an eighth are singletons. Specimen: naive CD4+ T cells from blood. Receptor source: a woman younger than 30 in good health.

This CDR3 is CASSQQTSGWTQYF. In nucleotides, the CDR3 is TGTGCCAGCAGCCAACAGACTAGCGGTTGGACGCAGTATTTT. The chain links TRBV7-6 to TRBJ2-3, with TRBD2 matching 9 bases. CDR1 is SGHVS and CDR2 is FNYEAQ in the germline V gene. V was pared by 5 bases and J by 9 bases, with 9 bases of the junction left unmatched. The CDR3 extends over 14 amino acids.

This clone has a handful of counts. V is TRBV4-2 and J is TRBJ2-7, with a possible D match to TRBD1 (6 bases). CDR3 length: 14 amino acids. Germline CDR1 and CDR2: LGHNA and YNFKEQ. V dropped 5 bases and J dropped 2 bases, with 13 bases sitting between them. CDR3 sequence: CASSWQGRTYEQYF. The CDR3 region has the DNA TGTGCCAGCAGCTGGCAGGGGAGAACCTACGAGCAGTACTTC.

This clone occurred a few times. The rearrangement links TRBV29-1 to TRBJ1-1; TRBD1 matches 10 bases. J gave up 1 base and V 7 bases, and 3 bases lay outside the gene matches. The CDR3 covers 13 residues. Germline CDR1 SQVTM, CDR2 ANQGSEA. The CDR3 is CSGRTGGNTEAFF. In DNA form, the CDR3 reads TGCAGCGGCAGGACAGGGGGGAACACTGAAGCTTTCTTT.

The chain uses TRBV5-1 and TRBJ2-1; TRBD2 might be the D (6 bases). Between the trimmed V and J ends, which lost 2 bases and 0 bases, there was a span of 9 bases. The CDR3 length is 15 residues. Looked up from germline, CDR1 is SGHRS and CDR2 is YFSETQ. The DNA of the CDR3 is TGCGCCAGCAGCTTCCGGGGGATCTCCTACAATGAGCAGTTCTTC. Its translation is CASSFRGISYNEQFF. The full variable domain, its missing parts supplied by reference TRBV5-1 and TRBJ2-1, is KAGVTQTPRYLIKTRGQQVTLSCSPISGHRSVSWYQQTPGQGLQFLFEYFSETQRNKGNFPGRFSGRQFSNSRSEMNVSTLELGDSALYLCASSFRGISYNEQFFGPGTRLTVL.

This clone has just a few counts. In DNA, the CDR3 is TGTGCCAGCAGTGACCGGCGGGATACTTATACGCAGTATTTT. Translation gives CASSDRRDTYTQYF. The chain employs TRBV2 and TRBJ2-3; D is perhaps TRBD2 (6 bases). V was cut by 3 bases and J by 7 bases, with 14 bases left in between. This CDR3 has 14 amino acids. Per the germline V gene, CDR1 is SNHLY and CDR2 is FYNNEI.

J is TRBJ2-6 and V is TRBV7-6; the D gene is possibly TRBD2 (6 bases). Trimming removed 5 bases from V and 4 bases from J, with 15 bases in between. From germline, CDR1 is SGHVS and CDR2 FNYEAQ. The CDR3 is made up of 16 amino acids. The CDR3 loop is CASSPTGGPGANVLTF. The CDR3 DNA reads TGTGCCAGCAGCCCTACCGGGGGTCCCGGGGCCAACGTCCTGACTTTC. Based on the CDR3 plus reference TRBV7-6 and TRBJ2-6, the full variable domain is GAGVSQSPRYKVTKRGQDVALRCDPISGHVSLYWYRQALGQGPEFLTYFNYEAQQDKSGLPNDRFSAERPEGSISTLTIQRTEQRDSAMYRCASSPTGGPGANVLTFGAGSRLTVL.

This clone was detected only a few times. The chain recombines TRBV4-1 with TRBJ2-6, with TRBD1 matching over 8 bases. Germline V gene sequence: CDR1 MGHRA, CDR2 YSYEKL. There are 15 residues in the CDR3. The ends lost 4 bases at V and 2 bases at J; junction bases unmatched: 1. As DNA, the CDR3 is TGCGCCAGCAGCCGGACAGGGCCTGGGGCCAACGTCCTGACTTTC. Translated, it gives CASSRTGPGANVLTF.

In this sample, this clone turned up a few times. This rearrangement joins TRBV2 to TRBJ1-6; no clear D. Germline values: CDR1 SNHLY, CDR2 FYNNEI. The V gene lost 3 bases and the J gene lost 1 base, with 7 bases spanning the gap. This CDR3 is built from 15 residues. The CDR3 DNA is TGTGCCAGCAGTGACCAGGCGTCCTATAATTCACCCCTCCACTTT. Encoded protein: CASSDQASYNSPLHF.